These 10 T cell receptor beta chains share one sample of origin, sequenced in a study of T cells in Graves' hyperthyroidism and ophthalmopathy. Template material for amplifying TCR beta CDR3 regions consisted of RNA transcripts. Primed by the HTBI set, a first-round RT-PCR was run on the TCR CDR3. MiXCR, applied by TCRdb to the multiplex PCR reads, yields one record per CDR3 protein. The data contain hundreds of thousands of distinct CDR3 sequences, around a quarter of them seen just once; the ten biggest clones take up 10% to 12%. Sequenced sample: blood. The origin of the receptors is a woman aged 30 to 39 with Graves' ophthalmopathy.

This clonotype came up many times. This chain uses TRBV5-1 with TRBJ2-7; 11 bases agree with TRBD2. V lost 0 bases to trimming and J lost 2 bases; unmatched junction nucleotides: 10. The CDR3 is 18 amino acids. Germline assignment: CDR1 SGHRS and CDR2 YFSETQ. CDR3 coding DNA: TGCGCCAGCAGCTTGGCTACTAGTACGGGACTAGCGGCCTACGAGCAGTACTTC. Amino acids: CASSLATSTGLAAYEQYF.

This clonotype was picked up many times. The chain recombines TRBV27 with TRBJ2-2, with TRBD2 identical over 10 bases. The junction had 3 bases not matched to a gene; V was cut back by 2 bases and J by 3 bases. Germline-derived CDR1 and CDR2 are MNHEY and SMNVEV (reference sequence). The CDR3 is 16 amino acids. The CDR3 protein is CASSLIAGGDTGELFF. CDR3 nucleotide sequence: TGTGCCAGCAGTTTAATAGCGGGGGGCGACACCGGGGAGCTGTTTTTT.

V usage is TRBV6-1 and J usage is TRBJ1-1, with a tentative D call TRBD1 (5 bases). The V gene lost 4 bases and the J gene lost 7 bases, with 10 bases spanning the gap. The CDR3 extends over 12 amino acids. Germline CDR1 is MNHNS and CDR2 is SASEGT. In DNA form, the CDR3 reads TGTGCCAGCAGTGGGGACGCTATTGAAGCTTTCTTT. Translated, it gives CASSGDAIEAFF.

The rearrangement uses TRBV7-3 and TRBJ2-2, with 7 bases that match TRBD1. Germline trimming cut 0 bases from V and 7 bases from J; bases unmatched to any gene: 8. From germline, CDR1 is SGHTA and CDR2 FQGTGA. CDR3 length: 16 residues. In DNA, the CDR3 is TGTGCCAGCAGCTTAACGAGTCAGGGGGTGAGCGGGGAGCTGTTTTTT. This translates into CASSLTSQGVSGELFF.

The sample holds a few counts of this clonotype. A much larger clonotype is one base distant, so this may be a read error. V usage is TRBV15 and J usage is TRBJ2-5, with a tentative D call TRBD1 (5 bases). This CDR3 is built from 15 residues. Germline-derived CDR1 and CDR2 are LNHNV and YYDKDF (reference sequence). The CDR3 sequence: CATSRVDAGPESQYF. CDR3 bases: TGTGCCACCAGCAGAGTCGATGCAGGGCCAGAGAGCCAGTACTTC. Combining the CDR3 with reference TRBV15 and TRBJ2-5 gives the whole variable domain DAMVIQNPRYQVTQFGKPVTLSCSQTLNHNVMYWYQQKSSQAPKLLFHYYDKDFNNEADTPDNFQSRRPNTSFCFLDIRSPGLGDTAMYLCATSRVDAGPESQYFGPGTRLLVL.

At least ten counts were recorded for this clonotype. One junction end disagrees with the germline gene, perhaps due to a read error. The chain uses TRBV5-1 and TRBJ2-5; the match to TRBD1 covers 7 bases. The germline gives CDR1 SGHRS, CDR2 YFSETQ. The CDR3 contains 14 residues. The DNA of the CDR3 is TGTGCCAGCAGCCTGGGACAGAGCCAAGAGACCCAGTACTTC. This codes for CASSLGQSQETQYF.

This clonotype showed up many times. The V gene is TRBV28, the J gene TRBJ2-7; D might be TRBD1 (5 bases). The CDR3 spans 14 residues. Trimming removed 4 bases at V and 6 bases at J, with 16 bases between. Per germline, CDR1 MDHEN and CDR2 SYDVKM. CDR3 in amino acids: CASSWGREISEQYF. CDR3 nucleotide sequence: TGTGCCAGCAGTTGGGGCAGGGAAATTAGCGAGCAGTACTTC.

This clonotype came up many times. J is TRBJ1-1 and V is TRBV11-1; D remains ambiguous. From germline, CDR1 is SGHAT and CDR2 FQDESV (reference sequence). CDR3 length: 13 residues. The germline V and J ends were trimmed by 3 bases and 1 base, with 6 bases remaining between them. In DNA, the CDR3 is TGTGCCAGCAGCTTTAAGCCGAACACTGAAGCTTTCTTT. Translation: CASSFKPNTEAFF.

This clonotype has ten or more counts. This chain uses TRBV28 with TRBJ2-7, with TRBD1 identical over 10 bases. The CDR3 has 15 residues. V gave up 4 bases and J gave up 4 bases; unmatched junction bases: 7. From germline, CDR1 is MDHEN and CDR2 SYDVKM. The CDR3 DNA follows: TGTGCCAGCAGTTCCAAGACAGGGGGCTGGTACGAGCAGTACTTC. Amino acid sequence: CASSSKTGGWYEQYF.

This clonotype was found a few times. CDR3 protein: CTSGGETQYF. The DNA for the CDR3 is TGCACCTCAGGAGGGGAGACCCAGTACTTC. J is TRBJ2-5 and V is TRBV20-1; D might be TRBD2 (6 bases). Looked up from germline, CDR1 is DFQATT and CDR2 is SNEGSKA (reference sequence). This CDR3 contains 10 residues.